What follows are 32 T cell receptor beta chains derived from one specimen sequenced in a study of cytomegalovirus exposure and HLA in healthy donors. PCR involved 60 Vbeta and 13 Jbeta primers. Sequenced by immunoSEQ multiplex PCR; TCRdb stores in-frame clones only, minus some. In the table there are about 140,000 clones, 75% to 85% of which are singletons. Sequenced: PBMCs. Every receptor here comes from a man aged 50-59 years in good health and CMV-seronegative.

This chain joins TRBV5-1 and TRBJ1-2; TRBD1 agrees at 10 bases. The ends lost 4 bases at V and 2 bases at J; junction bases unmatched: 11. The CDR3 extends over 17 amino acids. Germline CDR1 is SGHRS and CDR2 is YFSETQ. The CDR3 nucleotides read TGCGCCAGCAGCGGGACCCCGGGACAGGGGAAAAACTATGGCTACACCTTC. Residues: CASSGTPGQGKNYGYTF.

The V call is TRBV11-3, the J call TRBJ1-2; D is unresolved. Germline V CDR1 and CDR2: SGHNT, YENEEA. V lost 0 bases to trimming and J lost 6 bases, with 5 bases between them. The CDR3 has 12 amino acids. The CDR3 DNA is TGTGCCAGCAGCTTAGATCGAGATGGCTACACCTTC. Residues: CASSLDRDGYTF.

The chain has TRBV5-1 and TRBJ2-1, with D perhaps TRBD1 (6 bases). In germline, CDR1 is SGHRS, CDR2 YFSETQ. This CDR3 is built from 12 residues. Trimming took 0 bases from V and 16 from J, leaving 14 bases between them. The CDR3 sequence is CASSLEDRVGFF. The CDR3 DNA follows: TGCGCCAGCAGCTTGGAGGACAGAGTTGGTTTCTTC.

CDR3: CASSLRTSGGPSNTGELFF. CDR3 in DNA: TGTGCCAGCAGTCTTCGGACTAGCGGGGGGCCCTCGAACACCGGGGAGCTGTTTTTT. The gene calls are TRBV4-2 and TRBJ2-2, with 14 bases that match TRBD2. Germline trimming cut 6 bases from V and 0 bases from J; bases unmatched to any gene: 9. This CDR3 spans 19 amino acids. CDR1 is LGHNA, CDR2 YNFKEQ, per germline.

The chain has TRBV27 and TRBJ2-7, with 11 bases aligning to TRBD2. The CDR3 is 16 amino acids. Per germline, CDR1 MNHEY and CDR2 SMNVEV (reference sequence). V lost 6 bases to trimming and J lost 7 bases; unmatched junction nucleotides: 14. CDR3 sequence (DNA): TGTGCCAGCAGCCGAGCCGGGACTAGCGGAAGTTGGGAGCAGTACTTC. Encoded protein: CASSRAGTSGSWEQYF.

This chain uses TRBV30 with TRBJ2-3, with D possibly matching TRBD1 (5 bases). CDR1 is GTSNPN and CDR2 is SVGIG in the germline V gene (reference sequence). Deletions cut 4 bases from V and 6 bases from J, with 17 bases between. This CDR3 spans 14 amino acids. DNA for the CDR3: TGTGCCTGGAAGACAGCGTACATACGGGATACGCAGTATTTT. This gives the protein CAWKTAYIRDTQYF.

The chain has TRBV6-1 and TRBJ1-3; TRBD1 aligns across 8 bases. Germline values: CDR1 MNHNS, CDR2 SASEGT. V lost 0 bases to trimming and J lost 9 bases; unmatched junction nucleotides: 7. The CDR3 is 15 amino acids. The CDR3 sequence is CASSEARDRIGTIYF. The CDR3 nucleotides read TGTGCCAGCAGTGAAGCGCGGGACAGGATCGGCACCATATATTTT.

The CDR3 sequence is CASSSGGLAGGPRETQYF. CDR3 in DNA: TGTGCCAGCAGTTCGGGGGGACTAGCGGGCGGGCCCAGAGAGACCCAGTACTTC. V and J are TRBV27 and TRBJ2-5; 12 bases agree with TRBD2. The V gene's germline CDR1 is MNHEY and CDR2 SMNVEV (reference sequence). The CDR3 is 18 residues long. V shed 4 bases, J shed 4 bases, and the junction held 13 bases outside the gene matches.

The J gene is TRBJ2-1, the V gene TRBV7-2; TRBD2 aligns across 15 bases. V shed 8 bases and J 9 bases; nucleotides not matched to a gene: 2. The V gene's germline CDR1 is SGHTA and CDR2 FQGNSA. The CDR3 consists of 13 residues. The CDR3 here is CASRTSGRGEQFF. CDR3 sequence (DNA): TGTGCCAGCCGGACTAGCGGGAGGGGTGAGCAGTTCTTC.

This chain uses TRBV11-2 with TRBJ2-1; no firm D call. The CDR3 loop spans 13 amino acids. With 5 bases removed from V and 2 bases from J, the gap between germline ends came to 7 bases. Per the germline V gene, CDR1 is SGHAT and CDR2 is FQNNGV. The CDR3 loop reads CASSQSPYNEQFF. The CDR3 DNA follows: TGTGCCAGCAGCCAGTCCCCCTACAATGAGCAGTTCTTC.

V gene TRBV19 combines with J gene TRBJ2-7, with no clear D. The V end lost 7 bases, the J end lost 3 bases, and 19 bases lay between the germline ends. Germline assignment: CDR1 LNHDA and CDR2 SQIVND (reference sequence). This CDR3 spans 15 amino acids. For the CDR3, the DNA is TGTGCCAGTACCCTATTAACGGTACCCAACTACGAGCAGTACTTC. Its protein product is CASTLLTVPNYEQYF. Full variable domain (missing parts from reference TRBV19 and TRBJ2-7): DGGITQSPKYLFRKEGQNVTLSCEQNLNHDAMYWYRQDPGQGLRLIYYSQIVNDFQKGDIAEGYSVSREKKESFPLTVTSAQKNPTAFYLCASTLLTVPNYEQYFGPGTRLTVT.

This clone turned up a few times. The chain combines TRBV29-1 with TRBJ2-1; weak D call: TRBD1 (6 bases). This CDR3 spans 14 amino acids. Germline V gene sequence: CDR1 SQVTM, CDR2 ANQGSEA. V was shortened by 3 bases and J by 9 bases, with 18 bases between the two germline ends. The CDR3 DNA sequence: TGCAGCGTTGAGAGGATTACAGGGTACGGTGAGCAGTTCTTC. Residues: CSVERITGYGEQFF.

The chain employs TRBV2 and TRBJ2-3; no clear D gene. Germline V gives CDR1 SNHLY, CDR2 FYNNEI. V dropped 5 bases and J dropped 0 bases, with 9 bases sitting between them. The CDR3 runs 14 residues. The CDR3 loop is CASSPRPSTDTQYF. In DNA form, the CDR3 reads TGTGCCAGCAGTCCCCGTCCTAGCACAGATACGCAGTATTTT.

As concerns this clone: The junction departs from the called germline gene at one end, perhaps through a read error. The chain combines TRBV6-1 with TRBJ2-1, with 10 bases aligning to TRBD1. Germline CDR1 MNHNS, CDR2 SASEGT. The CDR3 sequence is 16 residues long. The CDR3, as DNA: TGTGCCAGCAGCGAAGGGGGGACAGGGGAATTATATGAGCAGTTCTTC. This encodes CASSEGGTGELYEQFF.

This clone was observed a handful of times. The CDR3 loop is CASSSYRGTGEGYTF. Here the CDR3 DNA reads TGCGCCAGCAGCTCCTATCGAGGGACAGGGGAGGGCTACACCTTC. The V gene is TRBV5-1, the J gene TRBJ1-2, with 10 bases fitting TRBD1. Germline lookup yields CDR1 SGHRS and CDR2 YFSETQ. J was trimmed by 8 bases and V by 3 bases; bases with no gene match: 10. The CDR3 covers 15 residues.

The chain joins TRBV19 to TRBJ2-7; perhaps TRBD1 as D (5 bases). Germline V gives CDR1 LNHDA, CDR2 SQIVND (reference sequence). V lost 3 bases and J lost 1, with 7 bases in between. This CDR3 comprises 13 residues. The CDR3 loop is CASSIQGSYEQYF. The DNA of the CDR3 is TGTGCCAGTAGTATCCAGGGTTCCTACGAGCAGTACTTC.

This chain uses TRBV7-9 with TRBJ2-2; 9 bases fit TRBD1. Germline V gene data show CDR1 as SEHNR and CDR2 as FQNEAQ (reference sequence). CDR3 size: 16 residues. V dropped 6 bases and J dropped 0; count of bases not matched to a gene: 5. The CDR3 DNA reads TGTGCCAGCAGTTCCACAGGGGGCGCGAACACCGGGGAGCTGTTTTTT. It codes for CASSSTGGANTGELFF.

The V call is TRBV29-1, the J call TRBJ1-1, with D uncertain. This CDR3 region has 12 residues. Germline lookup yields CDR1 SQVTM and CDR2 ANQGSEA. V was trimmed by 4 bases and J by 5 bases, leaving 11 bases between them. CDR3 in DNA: TGCAGCGTTGCGGGTGGCGGAACTGAAGCTTTCTTT. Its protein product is CSVAGGGTEAFF.

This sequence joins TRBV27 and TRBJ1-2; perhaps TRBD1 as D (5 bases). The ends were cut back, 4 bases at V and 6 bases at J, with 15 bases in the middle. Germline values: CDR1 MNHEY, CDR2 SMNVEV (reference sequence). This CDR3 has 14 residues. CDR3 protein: CASSSPGIMHGYTF. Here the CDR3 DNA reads TGTGCCAGCAGTTCCCCAGGGATTATGCATGGCTACACCTTC.

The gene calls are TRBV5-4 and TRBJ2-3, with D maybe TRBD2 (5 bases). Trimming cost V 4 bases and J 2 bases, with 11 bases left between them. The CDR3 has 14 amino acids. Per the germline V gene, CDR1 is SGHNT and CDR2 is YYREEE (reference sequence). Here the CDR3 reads CASSVGGYTDTQYF. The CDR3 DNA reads TGTGCCAGCAGCGTTGGAGGCTACACAGATACGCAGTATTTT.

The CDR3 here is CASSLGQGASGNTIYF. The DNA for the CDR3 is TGTGCCAGCAGCTTAGGACAGGGGGCCTCTGGAAACACCATATATTTT. The chain carries TRBV7-8 and TRBJ1-3; TRBD1 agrees at 10 bases. The CDR3 loop spans 16 amino acids. V lost 1 base and J lost 0; bases outside the gene matches: 0. Germline CDR1 and CDR2: SGHVS and FQNEAQ.

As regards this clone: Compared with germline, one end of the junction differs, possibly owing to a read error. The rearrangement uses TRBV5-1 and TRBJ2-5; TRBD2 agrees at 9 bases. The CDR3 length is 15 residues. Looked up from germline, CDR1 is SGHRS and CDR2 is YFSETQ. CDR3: CASGLAGVDQETQYF. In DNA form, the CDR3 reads TGCGCCAGCGGCTTAGCGGGAGTGGACCAAGAGACCCAGTACTTC.

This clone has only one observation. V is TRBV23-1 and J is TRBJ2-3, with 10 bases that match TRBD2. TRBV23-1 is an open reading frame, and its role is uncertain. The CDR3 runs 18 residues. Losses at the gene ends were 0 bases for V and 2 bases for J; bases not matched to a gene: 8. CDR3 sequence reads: CASSQSRAGGDSTDTQYF. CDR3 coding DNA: TGCGCCAGCAGTCAATCCAGAGCGGGAGGGGATTCCACAGATACGCAGTATTTT.

CDR3 sequence reads: CATSRDGIQGENIQYF. The CDR3 DNA follows: TGTGCCACCAGCAGAGACGGAATTCAGGGTGAAAACATTCAGTACTTC. The chain recombines TRBV15 with TRBJ2-4; a possible D gene is TRBD1 (5 bases). V was shortened by 0 bases and J by 5 bases, with 14 bases between the two germline ends. The CDR3 is 16 residues long. From germline, CDR1 is LNHNV and CDR2 YYDKDF (reference sequence).

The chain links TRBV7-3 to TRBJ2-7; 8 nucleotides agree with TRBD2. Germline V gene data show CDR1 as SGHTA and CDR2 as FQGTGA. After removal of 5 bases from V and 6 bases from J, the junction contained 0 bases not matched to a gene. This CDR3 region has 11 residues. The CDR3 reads CASSAGGEQYF. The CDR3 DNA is TGTGCCAGCAGCGCGGGAGGCGAGCAGTACTTC.

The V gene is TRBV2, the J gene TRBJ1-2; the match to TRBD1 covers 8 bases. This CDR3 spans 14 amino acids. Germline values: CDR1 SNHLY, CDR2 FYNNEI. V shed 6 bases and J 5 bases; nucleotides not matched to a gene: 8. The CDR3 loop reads CASRLGTGKYGYTF. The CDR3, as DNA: TGTGCCAGCAGACTAGGGACAGGAAAATATGGCTACACCTTC.

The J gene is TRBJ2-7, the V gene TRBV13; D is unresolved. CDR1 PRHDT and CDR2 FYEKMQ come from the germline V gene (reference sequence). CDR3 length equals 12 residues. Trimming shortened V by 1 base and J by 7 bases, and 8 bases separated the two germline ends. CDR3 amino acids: CASSLVSGEQYF. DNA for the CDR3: TGTGCCAGCAGCTTAGTTTCGGGTGAGCAGTACTTC.

The CDR3 region is CASLSREYNEQFF. The CDR3, as DNA: TGTGCCAGCCTTAGCCGGGAGTACAATGAGCAGTTCTTC. The chain combines TRBV2 with TRBJ2-1; D might be TRBD2 (6 bases). CDR1 and CDR2 (germline): SNHLY, FYNNEI. This CDR3 has 13 residues. Trimming left V 8 bases short and J 4 bases short, with 12 bases between. Supplemented by reference TRBV2 and TRBJ2-1, the full variable domain reads EPEVTQTPSHQVTQMGQEVILRCVPISNHLYFYWYRQILGQKVEFLVSFYNNEISEKSEIFDDQFSVERPDGSNFTLKIRSTKLEDSAMYFCASLSREYNEQFFGPGTRLTVL.

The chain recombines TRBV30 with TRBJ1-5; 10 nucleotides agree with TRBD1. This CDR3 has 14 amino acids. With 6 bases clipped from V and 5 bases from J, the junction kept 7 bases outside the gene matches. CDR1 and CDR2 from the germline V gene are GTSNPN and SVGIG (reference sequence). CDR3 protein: CACSPDRGDQPQHF. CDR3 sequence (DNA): TGTGCCTGCAGCCCGGACAGGGGGGATCAGCCCCAGCATTTT.

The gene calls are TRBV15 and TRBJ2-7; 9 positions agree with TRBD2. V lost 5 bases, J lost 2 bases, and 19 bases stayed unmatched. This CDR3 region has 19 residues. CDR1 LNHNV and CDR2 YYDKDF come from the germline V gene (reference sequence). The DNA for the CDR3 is TGTGCCACCAGCCTCCTCGCTCCGGGACTAGCTTTTGTGCCCTACGAGCAGTACTTC. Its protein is CATSLLAPGLAFVPYEQYF.

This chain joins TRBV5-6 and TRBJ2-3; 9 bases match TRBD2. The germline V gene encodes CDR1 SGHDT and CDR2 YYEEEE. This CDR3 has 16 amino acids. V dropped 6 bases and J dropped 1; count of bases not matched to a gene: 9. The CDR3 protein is CASTPDSGGGTDTQYF. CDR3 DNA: TGTGCCAGCACCCCCGATAGCGGGGGAGGCACAGATACGCAGTATTTT.

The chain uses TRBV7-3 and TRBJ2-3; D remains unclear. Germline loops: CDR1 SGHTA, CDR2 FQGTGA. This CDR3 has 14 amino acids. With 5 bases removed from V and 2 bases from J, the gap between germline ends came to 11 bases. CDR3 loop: CASSPQHSTDTQYF. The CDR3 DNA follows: TGTGCCAGCAGCCCACAGCATTCCACAGATACGCAGTATTTT.